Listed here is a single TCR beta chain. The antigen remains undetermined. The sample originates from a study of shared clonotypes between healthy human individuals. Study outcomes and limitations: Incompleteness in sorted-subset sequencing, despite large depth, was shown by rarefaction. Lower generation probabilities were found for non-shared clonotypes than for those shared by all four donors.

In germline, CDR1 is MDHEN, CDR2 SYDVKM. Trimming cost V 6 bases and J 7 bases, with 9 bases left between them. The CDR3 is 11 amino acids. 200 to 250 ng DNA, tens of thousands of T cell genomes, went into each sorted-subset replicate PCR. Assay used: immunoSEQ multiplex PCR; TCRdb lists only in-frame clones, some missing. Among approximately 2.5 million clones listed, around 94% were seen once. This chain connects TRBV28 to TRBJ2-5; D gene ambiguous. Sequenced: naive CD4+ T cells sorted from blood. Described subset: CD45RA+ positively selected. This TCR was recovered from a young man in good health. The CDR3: CASSLLWTQYF. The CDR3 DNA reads TGTGCCAGCAGCCTTTTATGGACCCAGTACTTC.